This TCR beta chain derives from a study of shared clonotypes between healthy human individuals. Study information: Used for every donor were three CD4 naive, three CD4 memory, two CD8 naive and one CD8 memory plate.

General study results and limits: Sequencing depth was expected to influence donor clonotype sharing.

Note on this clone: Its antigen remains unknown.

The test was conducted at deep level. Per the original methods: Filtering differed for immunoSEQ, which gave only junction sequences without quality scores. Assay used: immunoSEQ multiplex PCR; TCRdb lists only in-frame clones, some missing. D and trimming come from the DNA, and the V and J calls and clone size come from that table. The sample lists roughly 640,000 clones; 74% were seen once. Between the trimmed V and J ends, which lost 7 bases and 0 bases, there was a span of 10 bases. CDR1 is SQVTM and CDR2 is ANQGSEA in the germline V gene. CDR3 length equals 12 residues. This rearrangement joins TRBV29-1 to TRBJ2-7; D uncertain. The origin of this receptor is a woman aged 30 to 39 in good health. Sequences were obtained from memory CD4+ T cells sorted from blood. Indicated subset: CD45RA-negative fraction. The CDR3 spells CSASRNSYEQYF. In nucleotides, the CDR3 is TGCAGCGCGTCGCGGAACTCCTACGAGCAGTACTTC.